The text below deals with one TCR beta chain. As yet, its antigen is unknown. The sample belongs to a study of cytomegalovirus exposure and HLA in healthy donors. The PCR had 60 Vbeta and 13 Jbeta primers. The repertoire was sequenced with immunoSEQ multiplex PCR; TCRdb's copy has only in-frame clones and lacks some. The sample includes about 200,000 clones. Overall study results and limits: One later analysis reportedly identified an Asian-associated ancestry cluster that showed fewer N-insertions than the roughly 620-donor mean.

The sequence was obtained from a girl aged 2 to 10 in good health and CMV-seropositive. The material sequenced was PBMCs.

Written as DNA, the CDR3 is TGTGCCAGCCACCGACGGACAGGGGTCTATGGCTACACCTTC. Protein product: CASHRRTGVYGYTF. The gene calls are TRBV19 and TRBJ1-2; 9 bases are shared with TRBD1. From germline, CDR1 is LNHDA and CDR2 SQIVND (reference sequence). The CDR3 is made up of 14 amino acids. V shed 9 bases and J 4 bases; nucleotides not matched to a gene: 9. Looking up the rest from reference TRBV19 and TRBJ1-2 gives the full variable domain: DGGITQSPKYLFRKEGQNVTLSCEQNLNHDAMYWYRQDPGQGLRLIYYSQIVNDFQKGDIAEGYSVSREKKESFPLTVTSAQKNPTAFYLCASHRRTGVYGYTFGSGTRLTVV.